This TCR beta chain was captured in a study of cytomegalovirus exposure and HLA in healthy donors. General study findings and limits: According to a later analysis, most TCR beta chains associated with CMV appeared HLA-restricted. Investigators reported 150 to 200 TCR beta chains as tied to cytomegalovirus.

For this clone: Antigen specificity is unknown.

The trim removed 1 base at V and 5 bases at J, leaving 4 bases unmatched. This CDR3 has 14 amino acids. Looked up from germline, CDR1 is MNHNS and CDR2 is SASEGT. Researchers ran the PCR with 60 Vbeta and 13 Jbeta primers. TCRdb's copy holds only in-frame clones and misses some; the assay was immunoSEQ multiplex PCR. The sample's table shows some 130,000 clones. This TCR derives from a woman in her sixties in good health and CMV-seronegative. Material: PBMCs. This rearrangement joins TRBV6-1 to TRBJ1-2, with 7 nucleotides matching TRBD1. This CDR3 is CASSEGGQLYGYTF. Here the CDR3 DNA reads TGTGCCAGCAGTGAAGGGGGACAGCTTTATGGCTACACCTTC.